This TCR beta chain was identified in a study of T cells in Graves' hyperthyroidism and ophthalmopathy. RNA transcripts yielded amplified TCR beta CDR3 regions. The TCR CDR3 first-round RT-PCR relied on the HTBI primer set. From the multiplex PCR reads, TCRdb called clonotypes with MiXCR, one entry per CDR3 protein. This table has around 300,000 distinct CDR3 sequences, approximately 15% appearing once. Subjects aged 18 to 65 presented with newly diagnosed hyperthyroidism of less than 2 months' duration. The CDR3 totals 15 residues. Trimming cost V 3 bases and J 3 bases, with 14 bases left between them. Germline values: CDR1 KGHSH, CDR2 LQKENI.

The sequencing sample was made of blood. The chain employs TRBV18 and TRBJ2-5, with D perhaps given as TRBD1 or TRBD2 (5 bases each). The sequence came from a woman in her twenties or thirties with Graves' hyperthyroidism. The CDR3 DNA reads TGTGCCAGCTCACCTACCGGGACGTTAAAAGAGACCCAGTACTTC. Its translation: CASSPTGTLKETQYF.